The 17 T cell receptor beta chains given below trace back to one sample, sequenced in a study of OX40 agonist ivuxolimab in advanced cancers. Here immunoSEQ multiplex PCR was the method, and the copy in TCRdb shows in-frame clones only, minus some. This sample has tens of thousands of clones, with about four fifths found just once. The source material was CD4+ or CD8+ T cells sorted from blood, sampled in a trial of the OX40 agonist ivuxolimab. The receptors were sampled from an adult with an advanced solid tumor such as melanoma, head and neck, liver or kidney cancer.

This rearrangement joins TRBV10-2 to TRBJ1-5; perhaps TRBD1 as D (5 bases). This CDR3 comprises 13 residues. Deletions cut 3 bases from V and 7 bases from J, with 10 bases between. In germline, CDR1 is WSHSY, CDR2 SAAADI. The CDR3 coding sequence is TGCGCCAGCAGTGATGGGGGACGGCAGCCCCAGCATTTT. Residues: CASSDGGRQPQHF.

The chain recombines TRBV27 with TRBJ2-3, with a tentative D call TRBD2 (6 bases). Germline V gene data show CDR1 as MNHEY and CDR2 as SMNVEV (reference sequence). The CDR3 runs to 16 residues. V was clipped by 3 bases and J by 1 base, with 14 bases between them. The CDR3 DNA follows: TGTGCCAGCAGTTTTTCTTACGGGACTGGCACAGATACGCAGTATTTT. Protein: CASSFSYGTGTDTQYF.

The chain is built from TRBV11-2 and TRBJ1-2; 11 bases map to TRBD1. The CDR3 runs to 15 residues. Germline-derived CDR1 and CDR2 are SGHAT and FQNNGV. Unmatched junction bases numbered 8, after V lost 4 bases and J lost 7 bases. CDR3 sequence: CASSSLRTGGFGYTF. In DNA form, the CDR3 reads TGTGCCAGCAGCTCGTTAAGGACAGGGGGCTTTGGCTACACCTTC.

The V call is TRBV10-3, the J call TRBJ1-3, with D unclear. The CDR3 totals 14 residues. Germline V gives CDR1 ENHRY, CDR2 SYGVKD. V lost 3 bases to trimming and J lost 4 bases, with 10 bases between them. CDR3 sequence (DNA): TGTGCCATCAGTGACGCCCAAAGGGGAAACACCATATATTTT. Translating it yields CAISDAQRGNTIYF.

V and J are TRBV30 and TRBJ2-2; TRBD1 might be the D (6 bases). The V gene's germline CDR1 is GTSNPN and CDR2 SVGIG (reference sequence). Trimming took 2 bases from V and 2 from J, leaving 12 bases between them. The CDR3 spans 15 residues. The chain's CDR3 is CAWSSRGRNTGELFF. DNA of the CDR3: TGTGCCTGGAGTTCCAGGGGTCGTAACACCGGGGAGCTGTTTTTT.

J is TRBJ1-5 and V is TRBV28, with 9 bases fitting TRBD1. J was trimmed by 7 bases and V by 6 bases; bases with no gene match: 10. CDR1 MDHEN and CDR2 SYDVKM come from the germline V gene. CDR3 length equals 15 residues. The CDR3 sequence: CASSSDRGGRQPQHF. CDR3 sequence (DNA): TGTGCCAGCAGCTCGGACAGGGGAGGAAGGCAGCCCCAGCATTTT.

V usage is TRBV13 and J usage is TRBJ2-7; the D is unclear. V was cut by 5 bases and J by 2 bases, with 7 bases left in between. CDR1 is PRHDT and CDR2 is FYEKMQ in the germline V gene (reference sequence). CDR3 length: 12 residues. The CDR3 bases are TGTGCCAGCAGCCAAGGGCCCTACGAGCAGTACTTC. Translating it yields CASSQGPYEQYF. The whole variable domain, remainder taken from reference TRBV13 and TRBJ2-7, is AAGVIQSPRHLIKEKRETATLKCYPIPRHDTVYWYQQGPGQDPQFLISFYEKMQSDKGSIPDRFSAQQFSDYHSELNMSSLELGDSALYFCASSQGPYEQYFGPGTRLTVT.

This rearrangement joins TRBV28 to TRBJ2-5, with TRBD2 as a possible D gene (6 bases). The V end lost 4 bases, the J end lost 1 base, and 16 bases lay between the germline ends. The V gene's germline CDR1 is MDHEN and CDR2 SYDVKM. This CDR3 spans 16 amino acids. The CDR3 coding sequence is TGTGCCAGCAGTTCGGCCGGGACTGGCCTCCAAGAGACCCAGTACTTC. Translating gives CASSSAGTGLQETQYF.

CDR3 coding DNA: TGTGCCAGGGACAGCCAGCAGTACTTC. Amino acids: CARDSQQYF. This chain connects TRBV21-1 to TRBJ2-7; the DNA was not compared with TRBD1, the D call given in the table. TRBV21-1 is a documented pseudogene. This CDR3 contains 9 residues.

This chain joins TRBV6-5 and TRBJ2-1, with D hard to call. Germline V gene sequence: CDR1 MNHEY, CDR2 SVGAGI. V lost 5 bases to trimming and J lost 2 bases, with 10 bases between them. The CDR3 loop spans 14 amino acids. The CDR3 protein is CASSPTATYNEQFF. The CDR3 coding sequence is TGTGCCAGCAGTCCGACTGCCACCTACAATGAGCAGTTCTTC.

The V call is TRBV6-6, the J call TRBJ2-1, with 12 positions matching TRBD2. Trimming cost V 4 bases and J 6 bases; bases outside gene matches: 7. The CDR3 loop spans 16 amino acids. Germline V gives CDR1 MNHNY, CDR2 SVGAGI (reference sequence). The CDR3 nucleotides are TGTGCCAGCAGTTTACCTAGCGGGGGGGCCCCCAATGAGCAGTTCTTC. This translates into CASSLPSGGAPNEQFF.

The CDR3 region is CASSVSDNEQFF. CDR3 DNA: TGTGCCAGCAGCGTAAGCGACAATGAGCAGTTCTTC. The chain recombines TRBV9 with TRBJ2-1; no clear D gene. The CDR3 has 12 amino acids. Germline CDR1 is SGDLS and CDR2 is YYNGEE. V was trimmed by 1 base and J by 5 bases, leaving 4 bases between them.

The gene calls are TRBV11-2 and TRBJ2-4; 9 positions agree with TRBD1. V was pared by 5 bases and J by 0 bases, with 14 bases of the junction left unmatched. CDR3 size: 19 residues. Germline assignment: CDR1 SGHAT and CDR2 FQNNGV. Written as DNA, the CDR3 is TGTGCCAGCAGCGCTCGGCGGACAGGGGTAACCTTAGCCAAAAACATTCAGTACTTC. Protein product: CASSARRTGVTLAKNIQYF.

This chain joins TRBV6-1 and TRBJ2-3, with a possible D match to TRBD2 (5 bases). CDR1 and CDR2 (germline): MNHNS, SASEGT. The CDR3 is 15 residues long. The V gene lost 6 bases and the J gene lost 0 bases, with 13 bases spanning the gap. The CDR3 DNA reads as TGTGCCAGCAGGAGGACTTTATCGAGCACAGATACGCAGTATTTT. It specifies CASRRTLSSTDTQYF.

The chain carries TRBV7-9 and TRBJ1-1; D may be TRBD1 (5 bases). Germline CDR1 reads SEHNR; CDR2 reads FQNEAQ (reference sequence). The CDR3 extends over 13 amino acids. Trimming took 4 bases from V and 3 from J, leaving 9 bases between them. The CDR3 region has the DNA TGTGCCAGCAGCTACACGGGGGACACTGAAGCTTTCTTT. Protein sequence: CASSYTGDTEAFF.

Only one count was recorded for this clone. This sequence joins TRBV7-2 and TRBJ1-4; 8 bases align to TRBD1. With V trimmed by 5 bases and J by 3 bases, 5 bases remained unmatched. This CDR3 comprises 15 residues. Germline values: CDR1 SGHTA, CDR2 FQGNSA. The CDR3 nucleotides are TGTGCCAGCAGCACCTACAGGGGGGCTAATGAAAAACTGTTTTTT. It translates to CASSTYRGANEKLFF.

This rearrangement joins TRBV18 to TRBJ2-2, with TRBD2 as a possible D gene (6 bases). The V end lost 0 bases, the J end lost 7 bases, and 9 bases lay between the germline ends. Germline CDR1 KGHSH, CDR2 LQKENI. The CDR3 totals 14 residues. The DNA for the CDR3 is TGTGCCAGCTCACCACCCACTAGCAGCGGGGAGCTGTTTTTT. Its translation: CASSPPTSSGELFF.